Listed below are T cell receptor beta chains from one sample, sequenced in a study of response to subunit inactivated influenza vaccine. TCRdb redid the calling of the RT-PCR reads with MiXCR, one entry per CDR3 protein. The sample holds roughly 500,000 distinct CDR3 sequences, approximately 24% seen once. This same sample was also taken into another study, of T cells expressing NK-cell markers.

The material was CD4+ T cells sorted from PBMCs, obtained about 11 days after vaccination. The source is a man between 45 and 60 years old who received an inactivated influenza vaccine. The CDR3 runs from the conserved cysteine through the conserved F or W. D genes are given only for firm matches. Some rows have no size entry. The others give once, few or many, or a class for an expanded clone.

>many|14|TRBJ1-5|TRBV10-3|.
TGTGCCATCTCCCAGGAGGCGGGCAATCAGCCCCAGCATTTT
CAISQEAGNQPQHF
>many|14|TRBJ2-5|TRBV15|TRBD2
TGTGCGACTAACACGGGGGGGATTCAAGAGACCCAGTACTTC
CATNTGGIQETQYF
>.|11|TRBJ2-1|TRBV12-3/TRBV12-4|TRBD2
TGTGCCAGCACCCTGGGGGGGGAGCAGTTCTTC
CASTLGGEQFF
>.|16|TRBJ2-1|TRBV3-1|TRBD1
TGTGCCAGCAGCCGGACAGGGGCTCGCTCCTACAATGAGCAGTTCTTC
CASSRTGARSYNEQFF
>.|15|TRBJ2-2|TRBV29-1|.
TGCAGCGTTGATTTGGGGGTCACGGTTGCCGGGGAGCTGTTTTTT
CSVDLGVTVAGELFF
>few|16|TRBJ1-5|TRBV3-1|.
TGTGCCAGCAGCCAAGCTTGGGGGGATAGCAATCAGCCCCAGCATTTT
CASSQAWGDSNQPQHF
>many|13|TRBJ1-1|TRBV11-2|.
TGTGCCAGCAGCTCCCAAGAGGGCACTGAAGCTTTCTTT
CASSSQEGTEAFF
>.|13|TRBJ1-2|TRBV11-2|TRBD1
TGTGCCAGCAGCCCGGGACAGTACTATGGCTACACCTTC
CASSPGQYYGYTF
>few|13|TRBJ1-6|TRBV20-1|.
TGCAGTCCTAGGGGGGCCAACAATTCACCCCTCCACTTT
CSPRGANNSPLHF
>few|14|TRBJ1-2|TRBV7-9|.
TGTGCCAGCAGCTCACGCGACAGAACGGGTGGCTACACCTTC
CASSSRDRTGGYTF
>few|16|TRBJ2-1|TRBV9|.
TGTGCCAGCAGCGCTCCCCGGGTGGGAGGTAACAATGAGCAGTTCTTC
CASSAPRVGGNNEQFF
>few|14|TRBJ2-7|TRBV20-1|TRBD2
TGCAGTGCTAGAGATAGAAGCGGGAGGACTTCGCAGTACTTC
CSARDRSGRTSQYF
>.|14|TRBJ1-2|TRBV7-2|.
TGTGCCAGCAGCTCCCGGGACGGAGGCTATGGCTACACCTTC
CASSSRDGGYGYTF
>few|15|TRBJ1-1|TRBV7-2|.
TGTGCCAGCAGCTTAGCCCAGGGTAAGGGCACTGAAGCTTTCTTT
CASSLAQGKGTEAFF
>.|15|TRBJ2-3|TRBV20-1|.
TGCAGTGCTAGAGATCTTAGCTTAATCACAGATACGCAGTATTTT
CSARDLSLITDTQYF
>.|16|TRBJ2-3|TRBV6-1|TRBD1
TGTGCCAGCACCCAGACAGGGATCGAAAGCACAGATACGCAGTATTTT
CASTQTGIESTDTQYF
>few|13|TRBJ1-2|TRBV11-2|.
TGTGCCAGCAGCTTAATCGGGGAGGGAGGCTACACCTTC
CASSLIGEGGYTF
>many|12|TRBJ1-1|TRBV20-1|TRBD1
TGCAGTGCTACAGGGGGGCACACTGAAGCTTTCTTT
CSATGGHTEAFF
>many|15|TRBJ2-5|TRBV7-2|.
TGTGCCAGCAGCTTAACTAACTACCCTCAAGAGACCCAGTACTTC
CASSLTNYPQETQYF
>.|13|TRBJ1-4|TRBV25-1|TRBD1
TGTGCCAGCAATCGAGGGGGCAATGAAAAACTGTTTTTT
CASNRGGNEKLFF
>many|16|TRBJ2-1|TRBV20-1|.
TGCAGTGCTAGAGAGTCGGCGGGACCCTCCTACAATGAGCAGTTCTTC
CSARESAGPSYNEQFF
>.|13|TRBJ2-1|TRBV14|.
TGTGCCAGCAGCCGAGGACTTAACAATGAGCAGTTCTTC
CASSRGLNNEQFF
>.|15|TRBJ2-5|TRBV4-2|.
TGTGCCAGCAGCCAAGGTCCAGACCGAGGAGAGACCCAGTACTTC
CASSQGPDRGETQYF
>many|13|TRBJ2-7|TRBV7-8|.
TGTGCCAGCAGCTTCGGCGAGTCCTACGAGCAGTACTTC
CASSFGESYEQYF
>many|13|TRBJ1-1|TRBV20-1|.
TGCAGTGCTAGAGATCGATCCGGAACGTGGGCTTTCTTT
CSARDRSGTWAFF
>few|17|TRBJ2-3|TRBV6-2/TRBV6-3|TRBD2
TGTGCCAGCAGTTACTCAACGACTAGCCGCGCCAGTGGTACGCAGTATTTT
CASSYSTTSRASGTQYF
>.|15|TRBJ2-2|TRBV7-2|.
TGTGCCAGCAGCCTATCCGGGAGCCCCTCCGGGGAGCTGTTTTTT
CASSLSGSPSGELFF
>many|15|TRBJ2-7|TRBV6-1|.
TGTGCCAGCAGTGACGGGGGCGGAGGGATTCCCGAGCAGTACTTC
CASSDGGGGIPEQYF
>many|16|TRBJ2-5|TRBV7-8|.
TGTGCCAGCAGCTTACCCTCCCAAGGGGCGAAAGAGACCCAGTACTTC
CASSLPSQGAKETQYF
>many|14|TRBJ1-1|TRBV20-1|.
TGCAGTGCTAGATCCCCAGTAGGCGGCACTGAAGCTTTCTTT
CSARSPVGGTEAFF
>many|12|TRBJ2-2|TRBV5-1|.
TGCGCCAGCAGCTTCGTCCCCGGGGAGCTGTTTTTT
CASSFVPGELFF
>.|16|TRBJ1-2|TRBV18|TRBD1
TGTGCCAGCTCACCACCGGGACAGGGTACCGTCTATGGCTACACCTTC
CASSPPGQGTVYGYTF
>.|15|TRBJ2-7|TRBV5-1|.
TGCGCCAGCAGCTCGGGCGGGACGGTCTCCTACGAGCAGTACTTC
CASSSGGTVSYEQYF
>.|20|TRBJ1-2|TRBV20-1|TRBD1
TGCAGTGCTAGAGATGGGCCCGGACGGGACAGGGTGAACCCCTACTATGGCTACACCTTC
CSARDGPGRDRVNPYYGYTF
>few|13|TRBJ1-6|TRBV30|.
TGTGCCAGATCGGACAGCTATAATTCACCCCTCCACTTT
CARSDSYNSPLHF
>.|16|TRBJ2-2|TRBV20-1|TRBD2
TGCAGTGCTAGAGCCCCCGGACTAGGAAACACCGGGGAGCTGTTTTTT
CSARAPGLGNTGELFF
>.|17|TRBJ1-6|TRBV12-3/TRBV12-4|.
TGTGCCAGCAGTTATGGGTCGGGGAACACCTATAATTCACCCCTCCACTTT
CASSYGSGNTYNSPLHF
>.|16|TRBJ2-1|TRBV2|.
TGTGCCAGCAGACAGGGCGGCGGGAGCTCCTACAATGAGCAGTTCTTC
CASRQGGGSSYNEQFF
>.|13|TRBJ2-2|TRBV7-2|.
TGTGCCAGCAGCTCGCGAAGTACCGGGGAGCTGTTTTTT
CASSSRSTGELFF
>few|18|TRBJ2-6|TRBV3-1|.
TGTGCCAGCAGCCAAGACAGCGTTTCCCTCTCTGGGGCCAACGTCCTGACTTTC
CASSQDSVSLSGANVLTF
>.|15|TRBJ2-7|TRBV9|.
TGTGCCAGCAGCGTAGCCGGGACCCAAACCGGCGAGCAGTACTTC
CASSVAGTQTGEQYF
>.|16|TRBJ2-7|TRBV5-1|TRBD1
TGCGCCAGCAGCCCTCCCCGGGACAGTAACTCCTACGAGCAGTACTTC
CASSPPRDSNSYEQYF
>few|14|TRBJ2-7|TRBV7-2|TRBD1
TGTGCCAGCAGCTTAGGTGGGACAGGGAGCGAGCAGTACTTC
CASSLGGTGSEQYF
>.|17|TRBJ2-1|TRBV20-1|TRBD2
TGCAGTGCTAGAGCCCCCTCGGGACTAGCGGGACCCGCTGGGCAGTTCTTC
CSARAPSGLAGPAGQFF
>.|16|TRBJ2-7|TRBV7-2|.
TGTGCCAGCAGCCCCCAGCCCGGCGGGAATGCCTACGAGCAGTACTTC
CASSPQPGGNAYEQYF
>.|14|TRBJ2-7|TRBV12-3/TRBV12-4|.
TGTGCCAGCAGTTACTGGGGGGCGTCCCACGAGCAGTACTTC
CASSYWGASHEQYF
>.|15|TRBJ1-1|TRBV9|.
TGTGCCAGCAGCGTATTCGAGGGCTTGAACACTGAAGTTTTCTTT
CASSVFEGLNTEVFF
>many|13|TRBJ2-1|TRBV10-3|TRBD2
TGTGCCACCCATCCTAGCGGCGGCAATGAGCAGTTCTTC
CATHPSGGNEQFF
>.|11|TRBJ1-4|TRBV28|.
TGTGCCAGCGGGTTCCGGGAAAAACTGTTTTTT
CASGFREKLFF
>.|15|TRBJ1-4|TRBV7-9|.
TGTGCCAGCAGTAAAGGGACTTCAACTAATGAAAAACTGTTTTTT
CASSKGTSTNEKLFF
>many|16|TRBJ2-7|TRBV6-2/TRBV6-3|.
TGTGCCAGCAGTTACCGGGCCGGGACGGGAGCCTACGAGCAGTACTTC
CASSYRAGTGAYEQYF
>.|17|TRBJ2-1|TRBV7-6|TRBD2
TGTGCCAGCAGCTTACTATACAACGGGAGGGACCACAATGAGCAGTTCTTC
CASSLLYNGRDHNEQFF